The 27 T cell receptor beta chains below were found in one sample sequenced in a study of T cells in Graves' hyperthyroidism and ophthalmopathy (dated by TCRdb to between 2018 and 2021). Libraries came from multiplex PCR. Sequenced using an Illumina HiSeq 2000. The TCR beta CDR3 regions were amplified from the RNA transcripts. For the first round of RT-PCR on the TCR CDR3, the HTBI primer set was used together with the Qiagen OneStep RT-PCR kit. TCRdb itself trimmed the public reads at Q25 with fastp, ran MiXCR and retained productive beta chains. CDR3 protein sequences are deduplicated, and each keeps its most common genes and DNA. Recorded for this sample are 800,000 or so distinct CDR3 sequences; about two fifths of them occurred a single time. Around 9.3% of the sample is held by the ten biggest clonotypes. The sequencing sample was made of blood. The source is a man younger than 35 with Graves' hyperthyroidism.

This clonotype was observed many times. V usage is TRBV15 and J usage is TRBJ1-1; no clear D gene. V lost 0 bases and J 5 bases, leaving 10 bases between the germline ends. This CDR3 has 14 amino acids. The V gene's germline CDR1 is LNHNV and CDR2 YYDKDF (reference sequence). CDR3 bases: TGTGCCACCAGCAGAGATAGAGGGATGACTGAAGCTTTCTTT. Amino acids: CATSRDRGMTEAFF.

This clonotype has just a few counts. In DNA, the CDR3 is TGTGCCAGCAGCCCCGGCGGGAGGCAACAAGAGACCCAGTACTTC. Protein sequence: CASSPGGRQQETQYF. The chain combines TRBV11-1 with TRBJ2-5, with 8 nucleotides matching TRBD2. Germline CDR1 SGHAT, CDR2 FQDESV (reference sequence). The V and J ends lost 5 bases and 2 bases, in that order; junction bases with no gene match: 7. This CDR3 has 15 amino acids.

This clonotype was picked up a small number of times. The rearrangement links TRBV3-1 to TRBJ1-6; D is ambiguous. Germline-derived CDR1 and CDR2 are LGHDT and YNNKEL (reference sequence). This CDR3 spans 16 amino acids. Trimming stripped 1 base from V and 7 bases from J, with 14 bases between. The CDR3 DNA reads TGTGCCAGCAGCCAAGCCTCTTACACAGACAATTCACCCCTCCACTTT. Translation: CASSQASYTDNSPLHF.

Note on this clonotype: Being one base from a much bigger clone, this may be a read error. The CDR3 ends on some other residue instead of the conserved phenylalanine or tryptophan, so this is likely a read error. The rearrangement uses TRBV10-2 and TRBJ2-7; a possible D gene is TRBD1 (6 bases). CDR3 length equals 11 residues. V lost 8 bases and J lost 5, with 10 bases in between. The germline CDR1 and CDR2 sequences are WSHSY and SAAADI. CDR3 nucleotide sequence: TGCGCCAGCGTACAGGGACACGAGCAGTACTCC. Amino acid sequence: CASVQGHEQYS.

The V call is TRBV20-1, the J call TRBJ1-6, with D uncertain. Trimming removed 2 bases from V and 2 bases from J, with 10 bases in between. CDR3 size: 15 residues. CDR1 and CDR2 (germline): DFQATT, SNEGSKA (reference sequence). In nucleotides, the CDR3 is TGCAGTGCTAGAAACATAGACCCCTATAATTCACCCCTCCACTTT. It translates to CSARNIDPYNSPLHF.

This clonotype was detected only a few times. J is TRBJ2-7 and V is TRBV20-1; 7 positions agree with TRBD1. From germline, CDR1 is DFQATT and CDR2 SNEGSKA (reference sequence). Trimming took 0 bases from V and 7 from J; bases not matched to a gene: 9. CDR3 length equals 14 residues. The CDR3 spells CSARDQGQSLEQYF. CDR3 sequence (DNA): TGCAGTGCTAGAGATCAGGGACAGTCTTTAGAGCAGTACTTC.

The genes are TRBV6-5 and TRBJ2-5; 11 bases map to TRBD2. V lost 2 bases, J lost 4 bases, and 6 bases stayed unmatched. The CDR3 loop spans 16 amino acids. Looked up from germline, CDR1 is MNHEY and CDR2 is SVGAGI. The CDR3 loop is CASSYGSGGASETQYF. The CDR3 bases are TGTGCCAGCAGTTACGGTAGCGGGGGGGCCTCAGAGACCCAGTACTTC.

This clonotype was observed at least ten times. The V call is TRBV7-8, the J call TRBJ2-5; D tentatively reads TRBD1 or TRBD2 (5 bases each). The germline CDR1 and CDR2 sequences are SGHVS and FQNEAQ. The ends were cut back, 1 base at V and 5 bases at J, with 14 bases in the middle. This CDR3 has 15 residues. The CDR3, as DNA: TGTGCCAGCAGCTTAGAGGACACTTGGGGGGAGACCCAGTACTTC. This gives the protein CASSLEDTWGETQYF. Filled out from reference TRBV7-8 and TRBJ2-5, the complete variable domain reads GAGVSQSPRYKVAKRGQDVALRCDPISGHVSLFWYQQALGQGPEFLTYFQNEAQLDKSGLPSDRFFAERPEGSVSTLKIQRTQQEDSAVYLCASSLEDTWGETQYFGPGTRLLVL.

Many counts were recorded for this clonotype. As DNA, the CDR3 is TGCAGTGCTAGAGTAGGCAGGGACTATGGCTACACCTTC. Protein sequence: CSARVGRDYGYTF. V and J are TRBV20-1 and TRBJ1-2, with D tentatively TRBD1 (5 bases). Trimming shortened V by 1 base and J by 3 bases, and 9 bases separated the two germline ends. The CDR3 covers 13 residues. Germline V CDR1 and CDR2: DFQATT, SNEGSKA (reference sequence).

This chain connects TRBV7-9 to TRBJ1-2; 7 nucleotides match TRBD1. The CDR3 spans 13 residues. Germline V CDR1 and CDR2: SEHNR, FQNEAQ (reference sequence). J was trimmed by 5 bases and V by 6 bases; bases with no gene match: 6. The DNA for the CDR3 is TGTGCCAGCAGAACGGGACAGACATATGGCTACACCTTC. This encodes CASRTGQTYGYTF.

Of note for this clonotype: The junction shows a germline mismatch at one end, possibly a read error. V usage is TRBV7-2 and J usage is TRBJ1-5, with 8 positions matching TRBD1. The CDR3 spans 18 residues. CDR1 and CDR2 (germline): SGHTA, FQGNSA. CDR3 sequence: CAGSLSVRGHYSNQPQHF. Written as DNA, the CDR3 is TGTGCCGGCAGCTTGTCAGTCAGGGGGCATTATAGCAATCAGCCCCAGCATTTT.

This clonotype was observed once. The chain uses TRBV7-9 and TRBJ1-2; TRBD1 might be the D (6 bases). This CDR3 region has 18 residues. The germline CDR1 and CDR2 sequences are SEHNR and FQNEAQ (reference sequence). V was cut by 6 bases and J by 4 bases, with 27 bases left in between. The CDR3 protein is CASSSSGGGGETTYGYTF. CDR3 coding DNA: TGTGCCAGCAGTTCCTCGGGAGGGGGAGGTGAGACCACCTATGGCTACACCTTC.

This clonotype was counted ten times or more. The rearrangement links TRBV7-2 to TRBJ1-3, with a weak D call TRBD1 (5 bases). V lost 6 bases and J lost 2, with 11 bases in between. This CDR3 has 14 amino acids. Per the germline V gene, CDR1 is SGHTA and CDR2 is FQGNSA. CDR3 DNA: TGTGCCAGCAGTCTTCAAGGGGCTGGAAACACCATATATTTT. Its protein product is CASSLQGAGNTIYF.

V is TRBV2 and J is TRBJ2-7, with D possibly called TRBD1 or TRBD2 (6 bases each). CDR3 length: 14 residues. Looked up from germline, CDR1 is SNHLY and CDR2 is FYNNEI. Trimming stripped 7 bases from V and 3 bases from J, with 16 bases between. The DNA of the CDR3 is TGTGCCAGCAACTTTGAAGAGGGGGGCTACGAGCAGTACTTC. It is translated as CASNFEEGGYEQYF.

CDR3 sequence reads: CASSIEQGSTGELFF. In nucleotides, the CDR3 is TGTGCCAGCAGCATAGAACAGGGTAGCACCGGGGAGCTGTTTTTT. This chain uses TRBV7-9 with TRBJ2-2; the D gene is possibly TRBD1 (6 bases). CDR3 size: 15 residues. Germline V gene sequence: CDR1 SEHNR, CDR2 FQNEAQ (reference sequence). V dropped 5 bases and J dropped 4 bases, with 14 bases sitting between them.

This clonotype was counted only a few times. The V call is TRBV13, the J call TRBJ2-5, with 7 nucleotides matching TRBD1. CDR1 PRHDT and CDR2 FYEKMQ come from the germline V gene (reference sequence). After removal of 5 bases from V and 5 bases from J, the junction contained 5 bases not matched to a gene. The CDR3 spans 13 residues. The CDR3 here is CASSTDRDETQYF. The CDR3 region has the DNA TGTGCCAGCAGCACCGACAGGGATGAGACCCAGTACTTC.

This clonotype was seen a handful of times. V is TRBV7-2 and J is TRBJ2-2; the match to TRBD1 covers 9 bases. CDR3 size: 15 residues. The junction had 5 bases not matched to a gene; V was cut back by 5 bases and J by 4 bases. CDR1 and CDR2 from the germline V gene are SGHTA and FQGNSA. CDR3 bases: TGTGCCAGCAGCAAGGGACAGGGAGGCACCGGGGAGCTGTTTTTT. Its protein product is CASSKGQGGTGELFF.

This clonotype was counted ten times or more. The chain employs TRBV9 and TRBJ1-1; tentative D call: TRBD1 (6 bases). Trimming took 2 bases from V and 1 from J, leaving 15 bases between them. The length of the CDR3 is 16 residues. Per the germline V gene, CDR1 is SGDLS and CDR2 is YYNGEE. The CDR3 here is CASSVGAGAWNTEAFF. The CDR3 coding sequence is TGTGCCAGCAGCGTGGGGGCAGGGGCCTGGAACACTGAAGCTTTCTTT.

Regarding this clonotype: An end of the junction differs from the germline gene, which may be a read error. The V and J genes are TRBV7-2 and TRBJ2-6; TRBD2 matches 7 bases. Germline assignment: CDR1 SGHTA and CDR2 FQGNSA. The CDR3 has 14 amino acids. CDR3 coding DNA: TGTGCCAGCAGCTTAGGACTAGCTGGAGAGACCCATTACTTC. Amino acid sequence: CASSLGLAGETHYF.

This clonotype was observed many times. The rearrangement links TRBV29-1 to TRBJ2-5; D is ambiguous. The germline V gene has CDR1 SQVTM and CDR2 ANQGSEA. V lost 6 bases and J 4 bases, leaving 12 bases between the germline ends. The CDR3 contains 12 residues. The CDR3 region is CSVGRSGETQYF. In nucleotides, the CDR3 is TGCAGCGTCGGGCGGTCCGGAGAGACCCAGTACTTC.

This clonotype was seen only a few times. This chain uses TRBV6-5 with TRBJ2-5; no clear D gene. Trimming removed 6 bases from V and 2 bases from J, with 16 bases in between. Germline V CDR1 and CDR2: MNHEY, SVGAGI. This CDR3 region has 15 residues. The CDR3 nucleotides read TGTGCCAGCAGACCGACTTACAATTTACAAGAGACCCAGTACTTC. It is translated as CASRPTYNLQETQYF.

The table lists this clonotype with a few counts. The chain couples TRBV9 to TRBJ2-2, with a possible D match to TRBD2 (6 bases). V was shortened by 4 bases and J by 8 bases, with 18 bases between the two germline ends. CDR3 length equals 15 residues. CDR1 is SGDLS, CDR2 YYNGEE, per germline. The CDR3 bases are TGTGCCAGCAGCTTTAGCGGTCCTCACGAGGGGGAGCTGTTTTTT. Translated: CASSFSGPHEGELFF. The full variable domain, its missing parts supplied by reference TRBV9 and TRBJ2-2, is DSGVTQTPKHLITATGQRVTLRCSPRSGDLSVYWYQQSLDQGLQFLIQYYNGEERAKGNILERFSAQQFPDLHSELNLSSLELGDSALYFCASSFSGPHEGELFFGEGSRLTVL.

The chain employs TRBV10-3 and TRBJ1-1, with D possibly matching TRBD1 (6 bases). This CDR3 contains 14 residues. Trimming removed 10 bases from V and 3 bases from J, with 18 bases in between. Germline CDR1 reads ENHRY; CDR2 reads SYGVKD. The CDR3 sequence is CASSKGGGYTEAFF. The CDR3 nucleotides are TGTGCCAGCAGCAAGGGGGGGGGGTACACTGAAGCTTTCTTT.

The CDR3: CAISESDRVLTGGYTF. CDR3 nucleotide sequence: TGTGCCATCAGTGAGTCGGACAGGGTCCTTACGGGAGGCTACACCTTC. V and J are TRBV10-3 and TRBJ1-2, with 8 bases matching TRBD1. Per the germline V gene, CDR1 is ENHRY and CDR2 is SYGVKD. The J segment lost 8 bases and the V segment lost 0 bases, leaving 11 bases of the junction unmatched. CDR3 length: 16 residues.

This clonotype occurred many times. J is TRBJ2-5 and V is TRBV7-2; a possible D gene is TRBD1 (6 bases). Germline loops: CDR1 SGHTA, CDR2 FQGNSA. The CDR3 is 15 residues long. Trimming removed 5 bases from V and 6 bases from J, with 19 bases in between. CDR3 region: CASSPGTGNVKTQYF. The CDR3 region has the DNA TGTGCCAGCAGCCCCGGCACAGGGAACGTGAAGACCCAGTACTTC.

The chain has TRBV5-1 and TRBJ2-5; no definite D call. Trimming took off 0 bases at V and 4 bases at J, with 7 bases between the two ends. Germline V gene data show CDR1 as SGHRS and CDR2 as YFSETQ. The CDR3 contains 13 residues. In DNA, the CDR3 is TGCGCCAGCAGCTTGGCCACGACAGAGACCCAGTACTTC. Amino acids: CASSLATTETQYF.

This clonotype showed up many times. A junction end diverges from the germline sequence, so it may reflect a read error. The J gene is TRBJ1-1, the V gene TRBV7-7; D is undetermined. From germline, CDR1 is SSHAT and CDR2 FNYEAQ (reference sequence). The CDR3 runs to 13 residues. Here the CDR3 DNA reads TGTGCTAGCAGCTTAGAGTTTAACACTGAAGCTTTCTTT. It translates to CASSLEFNTEAFF.